The sequence of this TCR beta chain was determined in a study of OX40 agonist ivuxolimab in advanced cancers. In its sample, this clone was seen once. Its antigen is not identified. Germline loops: CDR1 MNHEY, CDR2 SVGAGI. J was trimmed by 2 bases and V by 0 bases; bases with no gene match: 2. This CDR3 comprises 15 residues. Study-level findings and limits: Among the least clonally expanded were partial responders at 0.1-3.0 mg/kg. Normalized T-cell clonal expansion was also low in a subset of nonresponders.

Method: immunoSEQ multiplex PCR; TCRdb's copy keeps in-frame clones and lacks some. The table lists about 98,000 clones, 80% to 90% of them singletons. The chain employs TRBV6-5 and TRBJ2-7; TRBD2 matches at 9 bases. This clonotype was obtained from an adult with an advanced solid tumor such as melanoma, head and neck, liver or kidney cancer. The sample was CD4+ or CD8+ T cells sorted from blood, taken in a trial of the OX40 agonist ivuxolimab. In DNA form, the CDR3 reads TGTGCCAGCAGTTACTCTGCGGGAGGGCCCTACGAGCAGTACTTC. Its protein is CASSYSAGGPYEQYF.